This TCR beta chain appears in the sequencing data of a study of neurological immune-mediated disorders. General study findings and limits: There were no CDR3 amino acid sequences shared by expanded clones across subjects, a result suggesting private repertoires in all groups.

The method for making cDNA was 5'RACE, and it used 10-nucleotide random UMIs. One entry per CDR3 protein results from TCRdb running MiXCR on the 5' RACE reads. This table holds roughly 9,800 distinct CDR3 sequences, 22% found once. This CDR3 contains 15 residues. Germline V gives CDR1 SGHTA, CDR2 FQGNSA. The V gene lost 6 bases and the J gene lost 2 bases, with 11 bases spanning the gap. Concerning this clonotype: Its specificity is not known.

The sample consisted of CD8+ T cells from blood. The chain combines TRBV7-2 with TRBJ2-6; D gene ambiguous. This TCR came from a middle-aged woman with multiple sclerosis. The CDR3 protein is CASSTQTTGANVLTF. The CDR3 DNA reads TGTGCCAGCAGTACCCAAACGACTGGGGCCAACGTCCTGACTTTC.